The source of this TCR beta chain is a study of blood T cells in healthy people across ages. Alongside a J-beta primer mix, a sample-barcoded 5' primer served in a second PCR lasting about 7 to 11 cycles. Each CDR3 protein gets one entry after TCRdb re-called the 5' RACE reads with MiXCR. The sample holds 1.5 million to 2 million distinct CDR3 sequences, 25% to 30% seen once. Donors were systemically healthy Caucasian individuals from Russia aged about 6 to 90 years. CDR1 and CDR2 (germline): LGHDT, YNNKEL (reference sequence). V lost 5 bases and J lost 2; bases outside the gene matches: 11. The CDR3 covers 17 residues.

The chain recombines TRBV3-1 with TRBJ2-2; TRBD2 aligns across 7 bases. The origin of this receptor is a woman in her twenties or thirties in good health. The sequencing sample was made of blood. The CDR3: CASSSRILATNTGELFF. As DNA, the CDR3 is TGTGCCAGCAGCTCCCGAATACTAGCGACAAACACCGGGGAGCTGTTTTTT.